One sample yielded the 32 T cell receptor beta chains listed below, sequenced in a study of human T cells and chemical hapten exposure. Sample time point: pre-sensitization, week 0. Described treatment: therapeutic diphenylcyclopropenone sensitization with weekly scalp DPC. Via MiXCR, TCRdb re-called the RACE reads, giving one row per CDR3 protein. The sample shows roughly 88,000 distinct CDR3 sequences, 9.6% of them seen only once. The source material was whole blood, sampled in connection with sensitization to the hapten diphenylcyclopropenone (DPC). The origin of the receptors is a woman in her forties with alopecia areata. Some clones in this sample may be carry-over from other donors' samples.

This clonotype was observed at least ten times. V and J are TRBV12-3 or TRBV12-4 and TRBJ1-2, with no clear D. The ends were cut back, 10 bases at V and 6 bases at J, with 18 bases in the middle. This CDR3 contains 13 residues. The DNA for the CDR3 is TGTGCCACCCGCACGGGCGCGTGGAATGGCTACACCTTC. The encoded protein is CATRTGAWNGYTF.

A remark on this clonotype: With a much larger clone just one base away, this may be a read error. This chain uses TRBV9 with TRBJ1-2; the D is unclear. The germline gives CDR1 SGDLS, CDR2 YYNGEE. Between the trimmed V and J ends, which lost 3 bases and 7 bases, there was a span of 4 bases. The CDR3 sequence is 10 residues long. The CDR3 is CASSGSGYTF. In DNA, the CDR3 is TGTGCCAGCAGCGGATCTGGCTACACCTTC.

V usage is TRBV29-1 and J usage is TRBJ1-2, with D unresolved. The ends were cut back, 1 base at V and 13 bases at J, with 16 bases in the middle. Germline CDR1 is SQVTM and CDR2 is ANQGSEA. CDR3 length: 12 residues. CDR3 amino acids: CSVEGAGLPSTF. Here the CDR3 DNA reads TGCAGCGTTGAAGGGGCTGGACTCCCTTCCACCTTC.

This clonotype was detected many times. V usage is TRBV12-3 or TRBV12-4 and J usage is TRBJ2-3; D is ambiguous. V lost 3 bases to trimming and J lost 1 base, with 5 bases between them. There are 13 residues in the CDR3. The CDR3 sequence: CASSFGGTDTQYF. CDR3 nucleotide sequence: TGTGCCAGCAGTTTCGGCGGCACAGATACGCAGTATTTT.

The V and J genes are TRBV5-1 and TRBJ2-7, with 8 positions matching TRBD2. J lost 6 bases, V lost 4 bases, and 9 bases had no gene match. CDR1 and CDR2 (germline): SGHRS, YFSETQ. The CDR3 has 14 amino acids. In DNA, the CDR3 is TGCGCCAGCAGCACTAGCGGCCCCTCACTCGAGCAGTACTTC. Amino acids: CASSTSGPSLEQYF.

Only a few counts were recorded for this clonotype. The chain joins TRBV29-1 to TRBJ2-3, with 9 positions matching TRBD1. Trimming at V came to 7 bases and at J to 1 base, leaving 15 bases not matched to a gene. The germline V gene encodes CDR1 SQVTM and CDR2 ANQGSEA. This CDR3 region has 17 residues. CDR3 region: CSAVEREGDRGTDTQYF. The DNA for the CDR3 is TGCAGCGCCGTAGAGCGAGAAGGGGACAGGGGCACAGATACGCAGTATTTT.

This clonotype was counted many times. V usage is TRBV6-5 and J usage is TRBJ2-3, with a possible D match to TRBD2 (5 bases). Trimming left V 2 bases short and J 1 base short, with 10 bases between. The germline CDR1 and CDR2 sequences are MNHEY and SVGAGI. This CDR3 region has 15 residues. The CDR3 is CASSYEGRGTDTQYF. The CDR3 region has the DNA TGTGCCAGCAGTTACGAGGGTCGTGGCACAGATACGCAGTATTTT.

This clonotype was counted at least ten times. The rearrangement links TRBV6-1 to TRBJ1-4, with TRBD1 identical over 7 bases. This CDR3 region has 16 residues. Germline assignment: CDR1 MNHNS and CDR2 SASEGT. The ends lost 7 bases at V and 4 bases at J; junction bases unmatched: 12. The CDR3 reads CASISHRDSVNEKLFF. Written as DNA, the CDR3 is TGTGCCAGCATTTCACACCGGGACAGCGTTAATGAAAAACTGTTTTTT.

The gene calls are TRBV4-2 and TRBJ2-5; D remains unclear. The CDR3 is 14 amino acids. Germline-derived CDR1 and CDR2 are LGHNA and YNFKEQ. With 1 base removed from V and 2 bases from J, the gap between germline ends came to 8 bases. CDR3 nucleotides: TGTGCCAGCAGCCAAGCTACGGTTCAAGAGACCCAGTACTTC. It specifies CASSQATVQETQYF.

This clonotype occurred a few times. The chain combines TRBV11-3 with TRBJ2-1, with D unclear. V lost 3 bases, J lost 3 bases, and 12 bases lay in between. Germline assignment: CDR1 SGHNT and CDR2 YENEEA. The CDR3 has 15 amino acids. The CDR3 sequence: CASSLGGMGYNEQFF. The CDR3 nucleotides are TGTGCCAGCAGCTTGGGCGGTATGGGCTACAATGAGCAGTTCTTC.

With respect to this clonotype: A much larger clonotype is one base distant, so this may be a read error. This rearrangement joins TRBV18 to TRBJ1-1; no firm D call. Per germline, CDR1 KGHSH and CDR2 LQKENI. CDR3 length: 17 residues. In nucleotides, the CDR3 is TGTGCCAGCCCACCACCGGGAGGAGGTCGTATGAACACTGAAGCTTTCTTT. This codes for CASPPPGGGRMNTEAFF.

Ten or more counts support this clonotype. The DNA of the CDR3 is TGTGCCAGCAGTTACTCAGACATCAGAGCTGCCGAAGGGCAGTACTTC. It is translated as CASSYSDIRAAEGQYF. The chain has TRBV6-5 and TRBJ2-7; D not certain. The CDR3 loop spans 16 amino acids. Trimming removed 0 bases at V and 9 bases at J, with 21 bases between. Germline assignment: CDR1 MNHEY and CDR2 SVGAGI.

This clonotype was counted at least ten times. J is TRBJ1-1 and V is TRBV20-1; D is perhaps TRBD1 (5 bases). Germline CDR1 and CDR2: DFQATT and SNEGSKA (reference sequence). Deletions cut 8 bases from V and 0 bases from J, with 16 bases between. The CDR3 covers 14 residues. The CDR3 coding sequence is TGCAGTACCCCCCGCCAGGGTATGAACACTGAAGCTTTCTTT. Protein product: CSTPRQGMNTEAFF.

This clonotype has only a few counts. The V and J genes are TRBV3-1 and TRBJ1-2; D perhaps matches TRBD1 (6 bases). The germline V gene encodes CDR1 LGHDT and CDR2 YNNKEL (reference sequence). Deletions cut 1 base from V and 8 bases from J, with 14 bases between. This CDR3 region has 14 residues. The CDR3 loop reads CASSQVAGGGGYTF. CDR3 coding DNA: TGTGCCAGCAGCCAAGTAGCGGGGGGCGGCGGCTACACCTTC.

In DNA, the CDR3 is TGTGCCAGCAGCTTAGGGACTAGCGGGGTCAATGAGCAGTTCTTC. Amino acids: CASSLGTSGVNEQFF. V and J are TRBV11-3 and TRBJ2-1; 12 bases match TRBD2. CDR1 and CDR2 (germline): SGHNT, YENEEA. The CDR3 is 15 residues long. V shed 1 base, J shed 6 bases, and the junction held 1 base outside the gene matches.

The chain employs TRBV11-1 and TRBJ2-5; no clear D. Germline V gene lookup returns CDR1 SGHAT and CDR2 FQDESV (reference sequence). This CDR3 is built from 17 residues. V was cut by 2 bases and J by 2 bases, with 18 bases left in between. Here the CDR3 reads CASSLSFSTRTQETQYF. The CDR3, as DNA: TGTGCCAGCAGCTTAAGCTTTTCGACCAGGACGCAAGAGACCCAGTACTTC.

This clonotype has more than one count but fewer than ten. The J gene is TRBJ1-1, the V gene TRBV28; TRBD1 might be the D (5 bases). The V end lost 3 bases, the J end lost 7 bases, and 12 bases lay between the germline ends. The CDR3 loop spans 13 amino acids. CDR1 and CDR2 from the germline V gene are MDHEN and SYDVKM. CDR3 region: CASSFGGSVEAFF. CDR3 in DNA: TGTGCCAGCAGTTTCGGGGGTAGTGTTGAAGCTTTCTTT.

The gene calls are TRBV2 and TRBJ1-3; D is unclear. V was cut by 7 bases and J by 4 bases, with 11 bases left in between. Germline CDR1 is SNHLY and CDR2 is FYNNEI. There are 13 residues in the CDR3. The CDR3 protein is CASTGLAGNTIYF. Here the CDR3 DNA reads TGTGCCAGCACTGGCCTGGCGGGAAACACCATATATTTT. Combining the CDR3 with reference TRBV2 and TRBJ1-3 gives the whole variable domain EPEVTQTPSHQVTQMGQEVILRCVPISNHLYFYWYRQILGQKVEFLVSFYNNEISEKSEIFDDQFSVERPDGSNFTLKIRSTKLEDSAMYFCASTGLAGNTIYFGEGSWLTVV.

V gene TRBV12-3 or TRBV12-4 combines with J gene TRBJ1-5, with 9 nucleotides matching TRBD1. V shed 6 bases and J 6 bases; nucleotides not matched to a gene: 6. This CDR3 region has 14 residues. In nucleotides, the CDR3 is TGTGCCAGCAGCAGACAGGGGGGTCTTCAGCCCCAGCATTTT. Residues: CASSRQGGLQPQHF.

This clonotype was observed at least ten times. The chain employs TRBV2 and TRBJ1-5; 7 positions match TRBD1. Unmatched junction bases numbered 8, after V lost 6 bases and J lost 3 bases. Germline V gives CDR1 SNHLY, CDR2 FYNNEI. This CDR3 has 15 amino acids. The CDR3 region is CASSPGGQINQPQHF. The CDR3 bases are TGTGCCAGCAGCCCCGGGGGACAGATCAATCAGCCCCAGCATTTT.

The J gene is TRBJ2-5, the V gene TRBV7-8, with D possibly being TRBD2 (6 bases). Trimming took off 1 base at V and 9 bases at J, with 21 bases between the two ends. The germline gives CDR1 SGHVS, CDR2 FQNEAQ. The CDR3 is 16 amino acids. CDR3 nucleotides: TGTGCCAGCAGCTTAGAGTTGGGCGGGGCCCCAATGCCCCAGTACTTC. Translation gives CASSLELGGAPMPQYF.

This clonotype was seen ten or more times. The genes are TRBV4-2 and TRBJ2-3; 8 positions match TRBD1. There are 17 residues in the CDR3. V was pared by 1 base and J by 5 bases, with 11 bases of the junction left unmatched. Per germline, CDR1 LGHNA and CDR2 YNFKEQ. CDR3 in amino acids: CASSQVLQGGSIDTQYF. CDR3 DNA: TGTGCCAGCAGCCAAGTATTACAGGGGGGTTCTATAGATACGCAGTATTTT.

There are many counts of this clonotype. The V gene is TRBV20-1, the J gene TRBJ2-7; D possibly matches TRBD1 or TRBD2 (5 bases each). Germline CDR1 and CDR2: DFQATT and SNEGSKA (reference sequence). V dropped 6 bases and J dropped 2 bases, with 14 bases sitting between them. This CDR3 region has 13 residues. The CDR3 DNA reads TGCAGTGCAGACCCCAGGGACGCCTACGAGCAGTACTTC. It specifies CSADPRDAYEQYF.

This clonotype has more than one count but fewer than ten. The V and J genes are TRBV28 and TRBJ2-5; 11 nucleotides align to TRBD1. The CDR3 runs 16 residues. J lost 3 bases, V lost 6 bases, and 9 bases had no gene match. CDR1 and CDR2 from the germline V gene are MDHEN and SYDVKM. The CDR3: CASRDTGTGGKETQYF. In DNA form, the CDR3 reads TGTGCCAGCAGAGATACCGGGACAGGGGGGAAAGAGACCCAGTACTTC.

The table lists this clonotype with a few counts. This chain links TRBV7-8 with TRBJ2-3, with D maybe TRBD2 (6 bases). With 3 bases removed from V and 4 bases from J, the gap between germline ends came to 17 bases. The CDR3 loop spans 16 amino acids. Germline V gene sequence: CDR1 SGHVS, CDR2 FQNEAQ. DNA of the CDR3: TGTGCCAGCAGCTTGCGCGGGATTCCGGAGGCAGATACGCAGTATTTT. Translation: CASSLRGIPEADTQYF.

This clonotype was recorded many times. The V call is TRBV27, the J call TRBJ1-1; 7 bases fit TRBD1. The V and J ends lost 7 bases and 4 bases, in that order; junction bases with no gene match: 9. Per the germline V gene, CDR1 is MNHEY and CDR2 is SMNVEV (reference sequence). The CDR3 loop spans 14 amino acids. CDR3 nucleotide sequence: TGTGCCAGCACCATGACAGGGCTAGGCACTGAAGCTTTCTTT. Its translation: CASTMTGLGTEAFF.

This chain links TRBV7-8 with TRBJ1-6, with D possibly being TRBD1 (5 bases). Germline CDR1 is SGHVS and CDR2 is FQNEAQ. V lost 8 bases and J 5 bases, leaving 13 bases between the germline ends. This CDR3 region has 14 residues. The CDR3 coding sequence is TGTGCCAGCGGAGGGGAATTTAATAATTCACCCCTCCACTTT. Protein sequence: CASGGEFNNSPLHF. The whole variable domain, filled in from reference TRBV7-8 and TRBJ1-6, reads GAGVSQSPRYKVAKRGQDVALRCDPISGHVSLFWYQQALGQGPEFLTYFQNEAQLDKSGLPSDRFFAERPEGSVSTLKIQRTQQEDSAVYLCASGGEFNNSPLHFGNGTRLTVT.

This clonotype was picked up a small number of times. V usage is TRBV18 and J usage is TRBJ2-3, with D possibly TRBD1 on 6 matching bases. From germline, CDR1 is KGHSH and CDR2 LQKENI. The CDR3 totals 15 residues. V dropped 2 bases and J dropped 3 bases, with 12 bases sitting between them. CDR3: CASSPVGAATDTQYF. In DNA, the CDR3 is TGTGCCAGCTCACCAGTGGGGGCCGCTACAGATACGCAGTATTTT.

J is TRBJ2-7 and V is TRBV4-3; 7 bases are shared with TRBD1. The CDR3 has 14 amino acids. Losses at the gene ends were 4 bases for V and 7 bases for J; bases not matched to a gene: 10. The germline V gene has CDR1 LGHNA and CDR2 YSLEER. The CDR3 DNA follows: TGCGCCAGCAGCCGCGCAAGGACAGGAATAGAGCAGTACTTC. Translating it yields CASSRARTGIEQYF.

In its sample, this clonotype was seen a few times. V and J are TRBV6-2 or TRBV6-3 and TRBJ1-1, with D unclear. This CDR3 is built from 14 residues. V was pared by 4 bases and J by 4 bases, with 13 bases between. CDR1 and CDR2 from the germline V gene are MNHEY and SVGEGT. CDR3 sequence: CASSWTESRTEAFF. CDR3 nucleotides: TGTGCCAGCAGTTGGACGGAAAGTCGCACTGAAGCTTTCTTT.

This clonotype appeared many times. The chain uses TRBV12-3 or TRBV12-4 and TRBJ2-1; weak D call: TRBD1 (7 bases). The CDR3 covers 13 residues. Between the trimmed V and J ends, which lost 6 bases and 8 bases, there was a span of 14 bases. This CDR3 is CASSPGGSYEQFF. CDR3 DNA sequence: TGTGCCAGCAGCCCAGGGGGGAGCTATGAGCAGTTCTTC.

Only a few counts were recorded for this clonotype. CDR3 sequence: CASSANPERADTQYF. The CDR3 DNA follows: TGTGCCAGCAGCGCCAACCCCGAGAGGGCAGATACGCAGTATTTT. V gene TRBV9 combines with J gene TRBJ2-3; tentatively, D is TRBD2 (5 bases). V lost 3 bases and J lost 4, with 15 bases in between. This CDR3 is built from 15 residues. CDR1 and CDR2 (germline): SGDLS, YYNGEE. Full variable domain (rest looked up from reference TRBV9 and TRBJ2-3): DSGVTQTPKHLITATGQRVTLRCSPRSGDLSVYWYQQSLDQGLQFLIQYYNGEERAKGNILERFSAQQFPDLHSELNLSSLELGDSALYFCASSANPERADTQYFGPGTRLTVL.